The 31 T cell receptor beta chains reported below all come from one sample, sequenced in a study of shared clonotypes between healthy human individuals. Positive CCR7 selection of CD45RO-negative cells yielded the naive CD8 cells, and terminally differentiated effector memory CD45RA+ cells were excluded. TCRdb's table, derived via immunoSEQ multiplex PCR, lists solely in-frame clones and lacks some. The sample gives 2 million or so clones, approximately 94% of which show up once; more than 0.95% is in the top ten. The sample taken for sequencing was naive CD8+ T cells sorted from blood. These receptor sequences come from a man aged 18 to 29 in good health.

The CDR3 sequence: CASSQDFAYEQYF. In DNA, the CDR3 is TGCGCCAGCAGCCAAGATTTCGCCTACGAGCAGTACTTC. V is TRBV4-3 and J is TRBJ2-7, with unresolved D. Trimming removed 0 bases at V and 2 bases at J, with 5 bases between. The CDR3 is 13 residues long. Germline V lookup: CDR1 LGHNA, CDR2 YSLEER.

CDR3 loop: CASSPLDSPDRDTQYF. CDR3 nucleotides: TGTGCCAGCTCACCACTGGACAGCCCGGACCGGGATACGCAGTATTTT. V is TRBV18 and J is TRBJ2-3, with D possibly TRBD1 on 6 matching bases. Looked up from germline, CDR1 is KGHSH and CDR2 is LQKENI. Trimming cost V 1 base and J 6 bases, with 17 bases left between them. The CDR3 runs 16 residues.

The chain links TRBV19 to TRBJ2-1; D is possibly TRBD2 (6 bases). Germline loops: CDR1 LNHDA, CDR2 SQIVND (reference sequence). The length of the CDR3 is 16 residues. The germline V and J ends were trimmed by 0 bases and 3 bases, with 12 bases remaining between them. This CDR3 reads CASSIDLEGYYNEQFF. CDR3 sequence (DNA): TGTGCCAGTAGTATAGATCTGGAGGGATACTACAATGAGCAGTTCTTC.

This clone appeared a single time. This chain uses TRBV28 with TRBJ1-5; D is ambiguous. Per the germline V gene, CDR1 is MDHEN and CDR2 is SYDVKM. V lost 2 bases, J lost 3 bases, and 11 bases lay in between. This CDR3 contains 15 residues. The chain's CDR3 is CASSLVSVTNQPQHF. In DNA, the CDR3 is TGTGCCAGCAGTTTAGTTTCAGTCACCAATCAGCCCCAGCATTTT.

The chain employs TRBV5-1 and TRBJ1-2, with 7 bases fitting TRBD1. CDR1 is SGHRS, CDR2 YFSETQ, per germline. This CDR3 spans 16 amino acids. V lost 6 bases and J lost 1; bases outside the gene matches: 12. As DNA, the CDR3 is TGCGCCAGCAACCTCACCCCAGGGGGATTTAACTATGGCTACACCTTC. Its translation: CASNLTPGGFNYGYTF.

The DNA for the CDR3 is TGTGCCAGCAGCCCCGAACGAGGAGGCCTCCCGGCAGATACGCAGTATTTT. Translated, it gives CASSPERGGLPADTQYF. This chain links TRBV7-6 with TRBJ2-3; D may be TRBD2 (5 bases). The CDR3 contains 17 residues. V gave up 5 bases and J gave up 4 bases, with 22 bases separating them. Germline assignment: CDR1 SGHVS and CDR2 FNYEAQ. Filled out from reference TRBV7-6 and TRBJ2-3, the complete variable domain reads GAGVSQSPRYKVTKRGQDVALRCDPISGHVSLYWYRQALGQGPEFLTYFNYEAQQDKSGLPNDRFSAERPEGSISTLTIQRTEQRDSAMYRCASSPERGGLPADTQYFGPGTRLTVL.

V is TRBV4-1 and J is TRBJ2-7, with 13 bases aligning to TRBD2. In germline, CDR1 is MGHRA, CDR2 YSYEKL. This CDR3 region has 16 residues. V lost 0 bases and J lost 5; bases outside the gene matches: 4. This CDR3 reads CASSQDPGLAGDEQYF. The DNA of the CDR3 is TGCGCCAGCAGCCAAGACCCAGGACTAGCGGGAGACGAGCAGTACTTC.

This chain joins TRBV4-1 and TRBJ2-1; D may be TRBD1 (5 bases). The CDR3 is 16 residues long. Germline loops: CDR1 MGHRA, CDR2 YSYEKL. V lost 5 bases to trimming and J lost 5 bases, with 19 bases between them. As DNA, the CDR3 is TGCGCCAGCAGCAAGGGGTGGACGCCGGGTGACAATGAGCAGTTCTTC. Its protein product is CASSKGWTPGDNEQFF.

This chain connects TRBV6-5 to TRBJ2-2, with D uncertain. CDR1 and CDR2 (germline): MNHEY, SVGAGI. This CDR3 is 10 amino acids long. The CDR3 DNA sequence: TGTAGCGACCCGAGCGGGGAGCTGTTTTTT. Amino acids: CSDPSGELFF.

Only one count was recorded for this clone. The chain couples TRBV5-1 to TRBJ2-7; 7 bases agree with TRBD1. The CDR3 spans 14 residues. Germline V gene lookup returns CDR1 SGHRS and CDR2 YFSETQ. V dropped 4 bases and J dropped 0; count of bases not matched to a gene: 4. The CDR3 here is CASSITGASYEQYF. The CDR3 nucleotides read TGCGCCAGCAGCATCACAGGGGCCTCCTACGAGCAGTACTTC.

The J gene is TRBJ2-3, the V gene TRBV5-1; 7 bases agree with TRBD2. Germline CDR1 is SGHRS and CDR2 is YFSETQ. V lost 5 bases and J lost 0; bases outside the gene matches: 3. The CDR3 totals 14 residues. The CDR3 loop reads CASSWEGSTDTQYF. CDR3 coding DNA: TGCGCCAGCAGTTGGGAGGGAAGCACAGATACGCAGTATTTT.

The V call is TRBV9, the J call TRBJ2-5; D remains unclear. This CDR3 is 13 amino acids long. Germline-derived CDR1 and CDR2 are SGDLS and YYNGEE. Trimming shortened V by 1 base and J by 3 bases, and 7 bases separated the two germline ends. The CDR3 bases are TGTGCCAGCAGCGTAATTCCCAAAGAGACCCAGTACTTC. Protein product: CASSVIPKETQYF. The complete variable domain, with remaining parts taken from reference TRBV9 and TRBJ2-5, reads DSGVTQTPKHLITATGQRVTLRCSPRSGDLSVYWYQQSLDQGLQFLIQYYNGEERAKGNILERFSAQQFPDLHSELNLSSLELGDSALYFCASSVIPKETQYFGPGTRLLVL.

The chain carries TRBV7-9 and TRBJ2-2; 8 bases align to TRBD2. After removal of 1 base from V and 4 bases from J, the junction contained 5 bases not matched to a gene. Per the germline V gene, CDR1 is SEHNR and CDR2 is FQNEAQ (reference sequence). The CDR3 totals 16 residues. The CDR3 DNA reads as TGTGCCAGCAGCTTAGTCCAGCGGGAGCTCACCGGGGAGCTGTTTTTT. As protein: CASSLVQRELTGELFF.

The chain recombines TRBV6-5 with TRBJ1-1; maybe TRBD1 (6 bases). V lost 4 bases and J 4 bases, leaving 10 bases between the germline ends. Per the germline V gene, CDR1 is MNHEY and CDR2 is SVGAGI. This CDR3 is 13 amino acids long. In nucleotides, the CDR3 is TGTGCCAGCAGTTGGACAGATTCCACTGAAGCTTTCTTT. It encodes CASSWTDSTEAFF.

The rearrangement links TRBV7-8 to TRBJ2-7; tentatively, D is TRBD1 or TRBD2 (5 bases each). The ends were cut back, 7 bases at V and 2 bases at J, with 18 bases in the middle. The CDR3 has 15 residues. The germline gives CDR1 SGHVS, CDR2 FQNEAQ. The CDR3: CASNWFGGPTYEQYF. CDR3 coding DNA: TGTGCCAGCAACTGGTTTGGGGGTCCCACCTACGAGCAGTACTTC.

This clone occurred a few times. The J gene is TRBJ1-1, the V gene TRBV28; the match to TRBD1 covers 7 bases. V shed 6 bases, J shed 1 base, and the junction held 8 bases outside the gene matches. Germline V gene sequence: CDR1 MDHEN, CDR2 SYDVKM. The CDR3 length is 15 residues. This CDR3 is CASSIPGTENTEAFF. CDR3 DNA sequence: TGTGCCAGCAGCATACCCGGGACAGAGAACACTGAAGCTTTCTTT.

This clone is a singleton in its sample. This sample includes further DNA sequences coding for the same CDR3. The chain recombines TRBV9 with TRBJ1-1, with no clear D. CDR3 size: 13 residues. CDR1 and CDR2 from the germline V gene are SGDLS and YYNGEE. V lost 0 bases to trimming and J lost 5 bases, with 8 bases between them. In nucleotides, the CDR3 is TGTGCCAGCAGCGTAGGGGCGTGGACTGAAGCTTTCTTT. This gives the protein CASSVGAWTEAFF.

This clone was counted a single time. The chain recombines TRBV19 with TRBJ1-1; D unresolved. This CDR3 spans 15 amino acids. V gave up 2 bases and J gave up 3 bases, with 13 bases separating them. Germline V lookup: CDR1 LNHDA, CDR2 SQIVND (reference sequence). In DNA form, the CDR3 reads TGTGCCAGTAGTATAAATACAGAGGGAGACACTGAAGCTTTCTTT. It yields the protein CASSINTEGDTEAFF.

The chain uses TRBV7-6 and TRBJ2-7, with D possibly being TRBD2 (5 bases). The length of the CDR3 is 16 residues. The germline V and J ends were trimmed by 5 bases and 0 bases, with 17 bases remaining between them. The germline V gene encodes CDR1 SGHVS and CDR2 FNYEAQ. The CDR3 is CASSPSPTGSSYEQYF. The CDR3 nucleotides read TGTGCCAGCAGCCCTTCGCCCACGGGGTCCTCCTACGAGCAGTACTTC.

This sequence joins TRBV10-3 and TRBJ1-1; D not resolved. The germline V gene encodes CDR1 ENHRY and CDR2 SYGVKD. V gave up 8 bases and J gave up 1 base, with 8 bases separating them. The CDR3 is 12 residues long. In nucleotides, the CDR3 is TGTGCCATCGACTCAGGGAACACTGAAGCTTTCTTT. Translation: CAIDSGNTEAFF.

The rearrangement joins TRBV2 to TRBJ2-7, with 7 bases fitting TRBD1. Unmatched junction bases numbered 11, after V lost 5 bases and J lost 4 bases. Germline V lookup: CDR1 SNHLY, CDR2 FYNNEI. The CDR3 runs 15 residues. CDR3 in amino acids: CASSRDRDEGYEQYF. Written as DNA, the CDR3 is TGTGCCAGCAGTAGAGACAGGGACGAGGGATACGAGCAGTACTTC.

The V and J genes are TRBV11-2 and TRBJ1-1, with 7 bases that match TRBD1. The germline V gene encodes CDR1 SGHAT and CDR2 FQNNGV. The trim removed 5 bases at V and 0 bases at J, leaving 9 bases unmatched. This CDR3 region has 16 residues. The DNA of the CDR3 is TGTGCCAGCAGCGACCCGTGGACAGGTTTGAACACTGAAGCTTTCTTT. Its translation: CASSDPWTGLNTEAFF.

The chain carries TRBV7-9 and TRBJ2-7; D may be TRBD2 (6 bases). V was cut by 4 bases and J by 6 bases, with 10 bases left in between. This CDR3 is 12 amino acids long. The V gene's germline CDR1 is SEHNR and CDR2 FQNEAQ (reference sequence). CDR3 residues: CASSSEGSEQYF. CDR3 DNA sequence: TGTGCCAGCAGCTCGGAGGGTTCCGAGCAGTACTTC.

The CDR3 nucleotides are TGTGCCAGCAGCGTAGGGCCAGTTTATGGCTACACCTTC. Protein sequence: CASSVGPVYGYTF. The chain is built from TRBV9 and TRBJ1-2; D gene unclear. This CDR3 comprises 13 residues. The germline V gene encodes CDR1 SGDLS and CDR2 YYNGEE. V lost 0 bases and J 5 bases, leaving 8 bases between the germline ends.

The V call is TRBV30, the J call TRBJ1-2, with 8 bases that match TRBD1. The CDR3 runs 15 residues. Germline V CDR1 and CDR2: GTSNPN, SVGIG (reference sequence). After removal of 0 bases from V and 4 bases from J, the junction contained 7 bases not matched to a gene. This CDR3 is CAWSVQTGVRYGYTF. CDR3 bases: TGTGCCTGGAGTGTACAGACAGGGGTCCGCTATGGCTACACCTTC.

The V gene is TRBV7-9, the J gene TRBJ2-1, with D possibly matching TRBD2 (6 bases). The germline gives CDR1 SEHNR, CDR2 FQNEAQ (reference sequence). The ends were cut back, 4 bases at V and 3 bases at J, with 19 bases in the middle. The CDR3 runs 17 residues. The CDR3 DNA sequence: TGTGCCAGCAGCTCGGAAGAGGGTAGCGGCAACTACAATGAGCAGTTCTTC. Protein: CASSSEEGSGNYNEQFF.

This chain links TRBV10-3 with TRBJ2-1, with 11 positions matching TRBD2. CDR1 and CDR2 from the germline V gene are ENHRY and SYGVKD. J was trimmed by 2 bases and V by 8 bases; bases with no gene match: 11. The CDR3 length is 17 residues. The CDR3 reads CAIGEGIAGGTYNEQFF. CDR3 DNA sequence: TGTGCCATCGGGGAGGGCATAGCGGGAGGGACCTACAATGAGCAGTTCTTC.

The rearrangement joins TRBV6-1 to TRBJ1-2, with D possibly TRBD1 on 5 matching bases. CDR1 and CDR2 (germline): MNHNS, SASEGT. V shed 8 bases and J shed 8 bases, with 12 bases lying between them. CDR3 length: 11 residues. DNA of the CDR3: TGTGCCAGCGAGGAGGGACTCGGCTACACCTTC. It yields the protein CASEEGLGYTF.

CDR3 amino acids: CASSPAWGGGNQPQHF. CDR3 nucleotide sequence: TGTGCCAGCAGCCCTGCCTGGGGGGGCGGCAATCAGCCCCAGCATTTT. The chain uses TRBV2 and TRBJ1-5, with D maybe TRBD1 (6 bases). Germline V gene lookup returns CDR1 SNHLY and CDR2 FYNNEI. The CDR3 contains 16 residues. V was shortened by 6 bases and J by 2 bases, with 17 bases between the two germline ends.

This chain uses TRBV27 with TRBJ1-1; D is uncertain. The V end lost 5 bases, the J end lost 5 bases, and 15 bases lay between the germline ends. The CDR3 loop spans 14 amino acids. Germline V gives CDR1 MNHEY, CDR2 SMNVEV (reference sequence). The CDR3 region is CASSPNSDVTEAFF. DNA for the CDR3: TGTGCCAGCAGTCCCAATTCGGACGTGACTGAAGCTTTCTTT.

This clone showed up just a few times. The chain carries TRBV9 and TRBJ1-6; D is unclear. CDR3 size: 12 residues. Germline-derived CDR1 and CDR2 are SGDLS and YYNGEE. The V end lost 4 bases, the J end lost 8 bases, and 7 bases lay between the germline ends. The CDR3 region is CASSPQDSPLHF. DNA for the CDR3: TGTGCCAGCAGCCCTCAGGATTCACCCCTCCACTTT. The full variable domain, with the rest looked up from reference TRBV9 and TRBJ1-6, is DSGVTQTPKHLITATGQRVTLRCSPRSGDLSVYWYQQSLDQGLQFLIQYYNGEERAKGNILERFSAQQFPDLHSELNLSSLELGDSALYFCASSPQDSPLHFGNGTRLTVT.